What follows are 2 T cell receptor beta chains derived from one specimen sequenced in a study of cytomegalovirus exposure and HLA in healthy donors. Produced via immunoSEQ multiplex PCR; TCRdb's table is partial and in-frame only. The repertoire includes 130,000 to 150,000 clones, 70% to 90% of them detected once, and about 2.8% sits in the top ten. The specimen sequenced was PBMCs. The receptors here all came from a man aged 18 to 30 in good health and CMV-seronegative.

This chain links TRBV7-9 with TRBJ2-7; 8 bases map to TRBD1. This CDR3 has 14 amino acids. The V gene's germline CDR1 is SEHNR and CDR2 FQNEAQ (reference sequence). V lost 7 bases to trimming and J lost 7 bases; unmatched junction nucleotides: 12. DNA of the CDR3: TGTGCCAGCACCCAGACAGGGGCGCCCCGGGAGCAGTACTTC. This codes for CASTQTGAPREQYF.

The chain has TRBV7-9 and TRBJ2-7, with 13 bases matching TRBD2. This CDR3 region has 17 residues. Germline lookup yields CDR1 SEHNR and CDR2 FQNEAQ (reference sequence). The ends lost 5 bases at V and 0 bases at J; junction bases unmatched: 7. CDR3 in DNA: TGTGCCAGCAGCCCAAGACTAGCGGGAGGTAGCTCCTACGAGCAGTACTTC. Translation: CASSPRLAGGSSYEQYF.